The clone carrying this TCR beta chain was seen a few times. What it binds is not known. The authors used template switching to add a universal primer site and gave cDNA unique molecular identifiers. Using its own MiXCR run on the 5' RACE reads, TCRdb lists one record per CDR3 protein. The table shows hundreds of thousands of distinct CDR3 sequences, with over 20% occurring only once. Unmatched junction bases numbered 6, after V lost 5 bases and J lost 5 bases. The CDR3 consists of 14 residues. In germline, CDR1 is SGHAT, CDR2 FQNNGV. The sample originates from a study of identical twins. Study-level results: Some out-of-frame alpha sequences were shared by twins, and these showed excess low generation probability.

The same data also contributed to another study, on T cells expressing NK-cell markers. That investigation notes: Top CD8+ clonotypes included the dominant CD3+CD56+NKG2C+ clonotypes in several donors. The study left the HCMV specificity of expanded NKG2C+ T cell clones unresolved.

Specimen: PBMCs. This receptor was taken from a young woman in good health. The chain couples TRBV11-2 to TRBJ2-7, with 10 bases aligning to TRBD1. The CDR3, as DNA: TGTGCCAGCAGCACCGACAGGGGGCCACACGAGCAGTACTTC. Its translation is CASSTDRGPHEQYF.